This T cell receptor beta chain was profiled in a study of CD8+ T cells in alopecia areata (dated by TCRdb to between 2017 and 2018). Study-level background: Treated patients were enrolled in an open-label pilot trial of oral tofacitinib at 5 to 10 mg twice daily for moderate-to-severe alopecia areata. Tofacitinib was administered for 6 to 18 months, and 6 months of follow-up off drug were then conducted to assess delayed response and recurrence. Scalp clonality was compared across normal scalp (n=4), patchy alopecia areata scalp (n=8), and alopecia totalis/universalis scalp (n=8). The SALT score, which quantifies the percentage of affected scalp surface area, was used to measure disease severity in treated patients. Biopsies were taken from tofacitinib-treated patients at baseline and at 4 and 24 weeks of treatment, and a later scalp biopsy was taken in several of the tofacitinib-treated patients. In both human patients and the C3H/HeJ mouse model, the study applied high-throughput TCRbeta sequencing to look at T cell clonal expansion in alopecia areata. The RNA source kit depended on sample type: the PAXgene miRNA kit for fixed scalp, the miRNeasy kit for PBMCs, and the RNeasy kit for mouse skin. Scalp tissue and sorted CD4+ and CD8+ peripheral blood T cells from patchy and totalis/universalis alopecia areata patients and from healthy controls were covered by human TCRbeta sequencing. Amplification of TCRbeta CDR3 regions was done by immunoSEQ multiplex PCR using 35 Vbeta forward primers and 13 Jbeta reverse primers.

Library method: the immunoSEQ multiplex PCR assay. RNA was extracted from all samples and reverse transcribed into cDNA, which served as template for TCR sequencing. SuperScript III was used for first-strand cDNA synthesis, primed with a 2:1 mix of oligo-dT and random hexamers. A synthetic immune receptor repertoire was used to measure amplification bias, and any remaining bias was corrected computationally. The original methods were these. Raw reads were preprocessed to remove errors, and CDR3 was defined by IMGT conventions from the conserved cysteine to phenylalanine. Clonality was computed by normalizing Shannon entropy by log2 of the number of productive unique TCRs and subtracting the result from 1. Scalp TCRbeta sequences were cross-referenced with sorted blood CD4 and CD8 repertoires so that the CD4 or CD8 identity of scalp clones could be inferred. TCRdb mirrors the immuneACCESS table, restricted to in-frame sequences. Some clones are absent from its copies; in checked studies, under half trace to an unresolved V gene, and the reason for the others is unknown. Clonal size and the V and J genes are those of that table, whereas D and trimming came from the DNA. This sample has 80,000 or so clones in its table, and around 67% of those were observed once. Together, the top ten hold 23% of the sample.

Cut back by 4 bases and 0 bases, the V and J ends lie 14 bases apart. Sequences SGDLS (CDR1) and YYNGEE (CDR2) are obtained from the germline V gene. Measured from the cysteine to the phenylalanine, the CDR3 is 16 residues long. Only the CDR3 DNA is retained, 48 bases long and in frame from the first base. This specimen's time point label, per the study, means: about 25 weeks on oral tofacitinib. The sample's treatment or condition label, decoded: oral pan-JAK inhibitor, 5-10 mg twice daily. Lesional scalp punch biopsies and peripheral blood were collected from alopecia areata patients. PBMCs were isolated by density centrifugation and stained for CD3, CD4 and CD8, and CD4+ and CD8+ T cells were sorted on a FACSAria. On the study overall, not on this receptor specifically: Resident alphabeta T cells in normal human skin are also sequenced, complicating scalp TCR repertoire analysis, unlike mouse skin dominated by gammadelta T cells. Compared with mice, TCR sequences shared between patients were less clear, possibly partly because of HLA diversity across the patient population. Compared with normal scalp, lesional scalp, particularly in alopecia totalis/universalis, had higher clonality and more expanded CD8+ clones, which suggests antigenic drive. Because the treated cohort was small and included a single nonresponder, larger studies are needed to assess links between baseline CD8+ expansion and response. With tofacitinib, both scalp clonality and the number of expanded CD8+ clones among the top 100 scalp clones went down significantly. During tofacitinib treatment, many expanded lesional clones stuck around in both scalp and blood, and this persistence may partly explain why relapse happens after treatment is stopped.

A note on this clone: What this receptor recognizes is not known. Nothing much larger sits one base from this clone, and base qualities are not available.

This sequence uses TRBV9 and TRBJ1-3; no D segment can be confidently identified. Material: CD8+ T cells sorted from blood, obtained at week 24, from a patient treated with tofacitinib. The TCR originated in a human donor with alopecia areata. The DNA reads as follows: TGTGCCAGCAGCCATTATCAGGATAACTCTGGAAACACCATATATTTT. The encoded protein is CASSHYQDNSGNTIYF. The CDR3 plus the reference TRBV9 and TRBJ1-3 genes for the other parts give the full variable domain: DSGVTQTPKHLITATGQRVTLRCSPRSGDLSVYWYQQSLDQGLQFLIQYYNGEERAKGNILERFSAQQFPDLHSELNLSSLELGDSALYFCASSHYQDNSGNTIYFGEGSWLTVV.